The rows below give T cell receptor beta chains drawn from one sample of a study of CD8 T cells in Susac syndrome. One entry per CDR3 protein, called by TCRdb with MiXCR from the immunoSEQ multiplex PCR reads. Here the sample spans around 300,000 distinct CDR3 sequences, approximately 85% being singletons. Sequencing input: CD8+ T cells from PBMCs. These receptor sequences come from a human donor with multiple sclerosis. Each CDR3 is given with its conserved first and last residue. Fields, in order: clone size, D gene, J gene, V gene, CDR3 DNA, CDR3 protein. D genes are given only for firm matches. The size entry is marked missing in some rows and otherwise reads once, few, many or a size class.

- | TRBD1 | TRBJ2-5 | TRBV11-2 | TGTGCCAGCGAGGGACAGCTAGAGACCCAGTACTTC | CASEGQLETQYF
- | TRBD1 | TRBJ2-2 | TRBV6-5 | TGTGCCAGCAGTTACGGGGCAGGGGGCCGAGGGGAGCTGTTTTTT | CASSYGAGGRGELFF
- | - | TRBJ2-3 | TRBV7-9 | TGTGCCAGCAGCTATGACCTAGTCAGTTCAGATACGCAGTATTTT | CASSYDLVSSDTQYF
- | - | TRBJ1-1 | TRBV6-5 | TGTGCCAGCAGTTACTCGACCGGGACCCCAAGCGCTGAAGCTTTCTTT | CASSYSTGTPSAEAFF
- | - | TRBJ1-2 | TRBV14 | TGTGCCAGCAGCCAAGAAAACGGAGGGGCGTGGGGCTACACCTTC | CASSQENGGAWGYTF
- | TRBD2 | TRBJ2-1 | TRBV19 | TGTGCCAGTAGTATGGGTAGCGGGATCTACAATGAGCAGTTCTTC | CASSMGSGIYNEQFF
- | - | TRBJ2-1 | TRBV27 | TGTGCCAGCAGGTCACTCCCGGCCGGGTCCCATGAGCAGTTCTTC | CASRSLPAGSHEQFF
- | TRBD2 | TRBJ2-7 | TRBV29-1 | TGCAGCGTCGCTCGGACTAGCGGAAGCTACGAGCAGTACTTC | CSVARTSGSYEQYF
- | - | TRBJ1-1 | TRBV2 | TGTGCCAGCTACGAGGGGCCCCCAGTTCACACTGAAGCTTTCTTT | CASYEGPPVHTEAFF
- | - | TRBJ1-1 | TRBV6-6 | TGTGCCAGCAGTTATCCCGGACAGTTCACTGAAGCTTTCTTT | CASSYPGQFTEAFF
- | - | TRBJ2-1 | TRBV4-3 | TGCGCCAGCAGCCAAGATCGGTCAGGGCTCCTCAACAATGAGCAGTTCTTC | CASSQDRSGLLNNEQFF
- | TRBD2 | TRBJ2-7 | TRBV14 | TGTGCCAGCAGCCAAGAGGGACTACTGACCTACGAGCAGTACTTC | CASSQEGLLTYEQYF
few | - | TRBJ2-3 | TRBV27 | TGTGCCAGCAGTTTGCGTGGGGCGACAGATACGCAGTATTTT | CASSLRGATDTQYF
once | TRBD2 | TRBJ2-7 | TRBV9 | TGTGCCAGCAGCGTGGGGTCGACTAGCTACTCCTACGAGCAGTACTTC | CASSVGSTSYSYEQYF
once | - | TRBJ2-3 | TRBV4-3 | TGCGCCAGCAGCCAAGATAAGGCAGGGGGCACAGATACGCAGTATTTT | CASSQDKAGGTDTQYF
- | - | TRBJ1-1 | TRBV28 | TGTGCCAGCAGTTTAACACGGCTGAACACTGAAGCTTTCTTT | CASSLTRLNTEAFF
- | - | TRBJ2-1 | TRBV27 | TGTGCCAGCAGTCCAGAAATAGCGGTCCCCGCGAGTGAGCAGTTCTTC | CASSPEIAVPASEQFF
- | - | TRBJ2-5 | TRBV27 | TGTGCCAGCATGGGGGCGCGGGGAGGGCAAGAGACCCAGTACTTC | CASMGARGGQETQYF
- | TRBD1 | TRBJ2-3 | TRBV6-2/TRBV6-3 | TGTGCCAGCAGCTACAGGGGGAGCACAGATACGCAGTATTTT | CASSYRGSTDTQYF
- | - | TRBJ2-1 | TRBV14 | TGTGCCAGCAGCCAAGTAGAGGTACTTACACACAATGAGCAGTTCTTC | CASSQVEVLTHNEQFF
- | TRBD1 | TRBJ2-1 | TRBV4-1 | TGCGCCAGCAGCCAAGATAGGACAGGGGGTGAGAATGAGCAGTTCTTC | CASSQDRTGGENEQFF
once | - | TRBJ1-1 | TRBV11-2 | TGTGCCAGCAGCACCGGGACTTATCAAGGGGACACTGAAGCTTTCTTT | CASSTGTYQGDTEAFF
- | - | TRBJ2-2 | TRBV4-3 | TGCGCCAGCAGCCAAAGGGATCAGTCAATAACCGCCGGGGAGCTGTTTTTT | CASSQRDQSITAGELFF
once | - | TRBJ2-7 | TRBV28 | TGTGCCAGCAGTTTCGGCGGGACCCACGAGCAGTACTTC | CASSFGGTHEQYF
- | - | TRBJ2-7 | TRBV20-1 | TGCAGTGCCAGACATTCCTACGAGCAGTACTTC | CSARHSYEQYF
- | - | TRBJ2-1 | TRBV3-1 | TGTGCCAGCAGCCAAGGGACTCTGGGGGGCAATGAGCAGTTCTTC | CASSQGTLGGNEQFF
- | - | TRBJ1-5 | TRBV30 | TGTGCCTGGAGTGTACGAGGTAATCAGCCCCAGCATTTT | CAWSVRGNQPQHF
- | TRBD2 | TRBJ2-1 | TRBV9 | TGTGCCAGCAGCGGCGGCACTAGCCGGGGGGGCGAGCAGTTCTTC | CASSGGTSRGGEQFF
- | - | TRBJ2-6 | TRBV12-3/TRBV12-4 | TGTGCCAGCAGTGCTGACAGGACCTCTGGGGCCAACGTCCTGACTTTC | CASSADRTSGANVLTF
- | - | TRBJ1-1 | TRBV28 | TGTGCCAGCAGTTTAATGGGCGGGTTAAAAGCTTTCTTT | CASSLMGGLKAFF
- | - | TRBJ2-1 | TRBV2 | TGTGCCAGCGAGACAGGTCTTCACAATGAGCAGTTCTTC | CASETGLHNEQFF
- | - | TRBJ2-5 | TRBV7-4 | TGTGCCAGCAGCCCACCACCCAAAGCGGCCCCCCAAGAGACCCAGTACTTC | CASSPPPKAAPQETQYF
- | - | TRBJ2-1 | TRBV6-5 | TGTGCCAGCAGTTATCAGGTCTCTTCCTACAATGAGCAGTTCTTC | CASSYQVSSYNEQFF
- | - | TRBJ2-2 | TRBV6-4 | TGTGCCAGCAGTGACGGGCCGAACACCGGGGAGCTGTTTTTT | CASSDGPNTGELFF
- | - | TRBJ2-1 | TRBV29-1 | TGCAGCGTTCTCCTGACTAGTAGTAGAATGGATGAGCAGTTCTTC | CSVLLTSSRMDEQFF
- | TRBD2 | TRBJ2-1 | TRBV7-9 | TGTGCCAGCAGCGGTAGCGGGGTATACAATGAGCAGTTCTTC | CASSGSGVYNEQFF
- | - | TRBJ1-2 | TRBV27 | TGTGCCAGCAGTTTGAGGCAGGGCTATGGCTACACCTTC | CASSLRQGYGYTF
- | TRBD1 | TRBJ1-5 | TRBV28 | TGTGCCAGCGACGACAGGGGACGGAGGGTGTCCCAGCCCCAGCATTTT | CASDDRGRRVSQPQHF
few | - | TRBJ1-1 | TRBV4-1 | TGCGCCAGCAGCCAAGATTCAGCAGGGAACACTGAAGCTTTCTTT | CASSQDSAGNTEAFF
- | TRBD1 | TRBJ2-7 | TRBV11-2 | TGTGCCAGCAGCCCCGGGACAGGGGGTGTTATGTCCTACGAGCAGTACTTC | CASSPGTGGVMSYEQYF
- | TRBD2 | TRBJ2-7 | TRBV9 | TGTGCCAGCAGCGTCGGGACTAGCGGGTACTACGAGCAGTACTTC | CASSVGTSGYYEQYF
- | - | TRBJ2-1 | TRBV9 | TGTGCCAGCAGCGGTCAAGAGACCTCCGCGGCCGTAAGTTCCCTGCACGATGAGCAGTTCTTC | CASSGQETSAAVSSLHDEQFF
- | - | TRBJ1-1 | TRBV12-3/TRBV12-4 | TGTGCCAGCAGGACAGTATTGAACACTGAAGCTTTCTTT | CASRTVLNTEAFF
- | - | TRBJ1-3 | TRBV6-5 | TGTGCCAGCAGCCCCCAGGGTCGATCTGGAAACACCATATATTTT | CASSPQGRSGNTIYF